This T cell receptor beta chain was found in a study of T-cell reconstitution after alpha-beta-depleted transplantation in children. This clonotype was detected many times. This CDR3 spans 14 amino acids. Germline V gene sequence: CDR1 SGHVS, CDR2 FNYEAQ. The ends were cut back, 5 bases at V and 8 bases at J, with 15 bases in the middle. Unique molecular identifiers were incorporated during preparation of the TCRbeta library. TCRdb re-called the PCR reads with MiXCR, one entry per CDR3 protein. This sample has over 450,000 distinct CDR3 sequences; about 10% occur once, and the top ten carry approximately 2%.

The rearrangement uses TRBV7-6 and TRBJ1-4; D is perhaps TRBD1 (6 bases). This TCR derives from a child younger than 10 with inherited bone marrow failure, due to receive a stem cell transplant. Specimen: PBMCs, collected before TCRalphabeta/CD19-depleted stem cell transplant. The CDR3 sequence: CASSPRTVGEKLFF. Here the CDR3 DNA reads TGTGCCAGCAGCCCGCGGACAGTCGGAGAAAAACTGTTTTTT.